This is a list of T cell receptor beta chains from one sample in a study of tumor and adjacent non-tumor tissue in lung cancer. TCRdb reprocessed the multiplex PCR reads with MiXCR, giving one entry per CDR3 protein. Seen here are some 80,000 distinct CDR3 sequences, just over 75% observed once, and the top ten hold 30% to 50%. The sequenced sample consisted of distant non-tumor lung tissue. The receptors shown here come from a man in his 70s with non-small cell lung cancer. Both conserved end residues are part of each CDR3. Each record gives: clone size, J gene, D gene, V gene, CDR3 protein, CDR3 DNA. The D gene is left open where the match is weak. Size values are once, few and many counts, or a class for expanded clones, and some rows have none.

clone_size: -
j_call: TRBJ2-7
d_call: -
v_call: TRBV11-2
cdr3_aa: CTSSLDKGGRYEQYF
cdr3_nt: TGTACCAGCAGCTTAGACAAGGGGGGCAGGTATGAGCAGTACTTC

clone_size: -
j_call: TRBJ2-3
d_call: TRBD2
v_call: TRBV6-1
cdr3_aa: CASWSGTTDTQYF
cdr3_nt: TGTGCCAGCTGGAGCGGGACCACAGATACGCAATATTTT

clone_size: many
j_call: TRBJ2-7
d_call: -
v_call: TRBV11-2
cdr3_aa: CASSPPSYEQYF
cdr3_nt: TGTGCCAGCAGCCCTCCGTCCTACGAGCAGTACTTC

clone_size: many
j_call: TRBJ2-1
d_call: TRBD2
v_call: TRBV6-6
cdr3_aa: CASSNPGLAGGVGEQFF
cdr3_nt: TGTGCCAGCAGTAACCCGGGACTAGCGGGAGGCGTAGGTGAGCAGTTCTTC

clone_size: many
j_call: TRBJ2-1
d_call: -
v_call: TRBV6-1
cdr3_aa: CASSEGPGVSYNEQFF
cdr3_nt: TGTGCCAGCAGTGAAGGTCCCGGGGTCTCCTACAATGAGCAGTTCTTC

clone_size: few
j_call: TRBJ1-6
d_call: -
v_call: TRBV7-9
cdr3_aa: CASSLDLLSGLSRNSPLHF
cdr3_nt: TGTGCCAGCAGCTTAGATCTTCTTTCCGGACTCTCGAGGAATTCACCCCTCCACTTT

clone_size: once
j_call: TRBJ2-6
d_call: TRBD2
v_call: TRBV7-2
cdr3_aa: CASISGTSGVSGANVLTF
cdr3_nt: TGTGCCAGCATCTCAGGGACTAGCGGCGTCTCTGGGGCCAACGTCCTGACTTTC

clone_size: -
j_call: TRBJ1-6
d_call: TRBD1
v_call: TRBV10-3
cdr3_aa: CTNNRQGPNSPLHF
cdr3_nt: TGTACCAACAATAGACAGGGACCTAATTCACCCCTCCACTTT

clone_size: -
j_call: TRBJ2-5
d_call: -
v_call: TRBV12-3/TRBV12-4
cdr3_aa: CVRRPSGPGETQYF
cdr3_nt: TGTGTCAGACGTCCTTCGGGGCCGGGGGAGACCCAGTACTTC

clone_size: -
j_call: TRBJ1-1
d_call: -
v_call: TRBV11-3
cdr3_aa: CDSRLDSHERVEALF
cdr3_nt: TGTGACAGCAGATTAGATTCACATGAAAGGGTTGAAGCTTTATTT

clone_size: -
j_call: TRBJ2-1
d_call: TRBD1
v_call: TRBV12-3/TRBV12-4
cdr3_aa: CSSNLTGGNEQFF
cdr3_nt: TGTTCCAGCAATTTAACAGGGGGCAATGAGCAGTTCTTC

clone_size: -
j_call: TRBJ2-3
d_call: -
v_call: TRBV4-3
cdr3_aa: CASNLVSSGDTQYF
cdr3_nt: TGCGCCAGCAACCTAGTTAGTTCCGGGGATACGCAGTATTTT

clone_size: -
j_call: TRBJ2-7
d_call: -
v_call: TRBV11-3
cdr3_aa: CARSLDGAQTREQYF
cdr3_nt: TGTGCCAGAAGCTTAGATGGGGCCCAGACTCGCGAGCAGTATTTC

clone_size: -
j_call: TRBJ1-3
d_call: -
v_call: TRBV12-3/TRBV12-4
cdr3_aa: CARSRPGTRIGSGSTTYF
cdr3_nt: TGTGCCAGGAGTCGTCCCGGGACAAGGATCGGCTCTGGAAGCACCACATATTTT

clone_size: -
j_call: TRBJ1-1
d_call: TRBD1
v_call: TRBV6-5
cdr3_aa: CATSWTGIAEAFF
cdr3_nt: TGTGCCACATCTTGGACAGGGATAGCTGAAGCTTTCTTT

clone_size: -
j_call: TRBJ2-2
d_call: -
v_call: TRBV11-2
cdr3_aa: CAISLVGAGDAGEPFF
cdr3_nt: TGTGCCATCAGCTTAGTGGGCGCAGGGGATGCCGGGGAGCCGTTTTTT

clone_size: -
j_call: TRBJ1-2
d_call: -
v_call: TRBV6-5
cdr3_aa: CASSYFGELTGYTF
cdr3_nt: TGTGCAAGCAGTTATTTTGGGGAGTTGACTGGCTACACCTTC

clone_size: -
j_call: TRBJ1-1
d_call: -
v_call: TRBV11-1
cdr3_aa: CASSPVGPEAIF
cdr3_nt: TGTGCTAGCAGCCCGGTCGGCCCGGAAGCTATCTTT

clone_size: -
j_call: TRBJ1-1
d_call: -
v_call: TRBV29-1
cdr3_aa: CSVERDILSKNTEAFF
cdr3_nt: TGCAGCGTTGAAAGGGACATATTAAGTAAGAACACTGAAGCTTTCTTT

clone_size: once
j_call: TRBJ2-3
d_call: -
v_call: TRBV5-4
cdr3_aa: CGSSMSQTQTDTHYF
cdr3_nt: TGTGGCAGCAGCATGTCCCAGACACAGACAGATACGCACTATTTT

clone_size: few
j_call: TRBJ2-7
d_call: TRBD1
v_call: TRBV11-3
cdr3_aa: CVSSLRGQGPYEQYF
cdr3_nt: TGTGTCAGCAGCTTAAGGGGACAGGGGCCCTACGAGCAATACTTC

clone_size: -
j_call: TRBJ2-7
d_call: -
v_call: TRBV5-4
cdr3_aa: CASSLRLGPSYEQYF
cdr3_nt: TGTGCCAGCAGCTTGAGACTGGGACCGAGCTACGAGCAGTACTTC

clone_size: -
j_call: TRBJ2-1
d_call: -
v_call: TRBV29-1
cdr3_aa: CRVEGVWTNEQFF
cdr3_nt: TGCAGGGTTGAAGGTGTATGGACGAATGAGCAGTTCTTC

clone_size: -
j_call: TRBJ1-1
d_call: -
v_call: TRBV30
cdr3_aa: CAWSIQVEAFF
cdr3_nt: TGTGCCTGGAGTATTCAAGTGGAAGCTTTCTTT

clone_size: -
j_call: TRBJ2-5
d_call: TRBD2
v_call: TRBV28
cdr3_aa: CASSFRSGSLRETQYF
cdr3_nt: TGTGCCAGCAGTTTTCGGAGCGGGAGTCTCCGAGAGACTCAGTACTTC

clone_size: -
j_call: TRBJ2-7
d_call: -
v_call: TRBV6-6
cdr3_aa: CASSWERASYEQYF
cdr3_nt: TGTGCCAGCAGTTGGGAGAGGGCATCCTACGAGCAGTACTTC

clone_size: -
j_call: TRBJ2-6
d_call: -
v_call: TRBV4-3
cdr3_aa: CESSQRLSGANVLTF
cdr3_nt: TGCGAGAGCAGCCAACGGCTCTCTGGGGCCAACGTCCTGACTTTC

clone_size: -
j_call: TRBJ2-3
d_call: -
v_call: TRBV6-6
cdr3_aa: CASSLRSEADTEYF
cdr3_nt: TGTGCCAGTAGCCTACGTAGTGAGGCAGATACGGAGTATTTT

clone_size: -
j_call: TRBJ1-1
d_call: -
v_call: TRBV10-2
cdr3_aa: CASTITGNTETFF
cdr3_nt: TGCGCCAGCACGATTACGGGGAACACTGAAACTTTCTTT

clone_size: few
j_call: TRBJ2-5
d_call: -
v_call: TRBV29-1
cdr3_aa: CNVKPYLQTGQESQYF
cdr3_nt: TGCAACGTCAAGCCCTACCTCCAGACAGGTCAAGAGTCCCAGTACTTC

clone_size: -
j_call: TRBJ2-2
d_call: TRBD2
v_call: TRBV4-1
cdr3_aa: CASRARGPSGGPRGIWELFF
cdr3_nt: TGCGCCAGCAGAGCAAGAGGGCCTAGCGGGGGGCCGCGGGGAATCTGGGAGCTGTTTTTC

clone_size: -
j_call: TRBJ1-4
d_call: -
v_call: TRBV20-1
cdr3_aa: CSARDGRNQAVNEKLFF
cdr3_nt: TGCAGTGCTAGAGATGGAAGGAATCAGGCTGTTAATGAAAAACTGTTTTTT

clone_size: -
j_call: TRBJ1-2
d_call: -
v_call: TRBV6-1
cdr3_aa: CTSNADGNQYGYTF
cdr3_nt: TGTACCAGCAATGCGGACGGAAACCAGTATGGCTACACCTTC

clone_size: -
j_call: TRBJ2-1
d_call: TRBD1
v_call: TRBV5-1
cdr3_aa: CASGGGQGLNEQFF
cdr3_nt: TGCGCCAGCGGGGGGGGACAGGGTTTGAATGAGCAGTTCTTC

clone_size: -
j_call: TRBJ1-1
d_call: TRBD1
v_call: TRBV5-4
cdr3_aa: CASSTTGVALGTTEAFF
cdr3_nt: TGTGCCAGCAGCACCACAGGGGTTGCACTCGGGACCACTGAAGCTTTCTTT

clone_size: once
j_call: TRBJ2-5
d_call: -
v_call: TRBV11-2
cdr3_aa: CARSPETVGQETHYF
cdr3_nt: TGTGCCAGGAGCCCGGAGACAGTTGGGCAAGAGACCCACTACTTC

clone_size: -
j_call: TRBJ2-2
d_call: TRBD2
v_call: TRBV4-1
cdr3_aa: CTSRVRGSSGGPRGIGELFF
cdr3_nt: TGCACCAGCAGAGTAAGGGGGTCTAGCGGGGGGCCGCGGGGAATCGGGGAGCTGTTTTTT

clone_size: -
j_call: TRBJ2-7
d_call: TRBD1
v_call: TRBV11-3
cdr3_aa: CANSSSGTGVEQYF
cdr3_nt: TGTGCCAACAGTTCCTCCGGGACAGGGGTCGAGCAGTACTTC

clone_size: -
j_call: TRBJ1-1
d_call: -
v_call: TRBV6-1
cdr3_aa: CASRRNEKTEVLF
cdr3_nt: TGTGCCAGCAGAAGGAACGAGAAAACTGAAGTTCTCTTT

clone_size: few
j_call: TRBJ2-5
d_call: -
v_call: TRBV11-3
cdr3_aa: CASTSGWGRETQYF
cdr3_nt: TGTGCCAGCACTTCCGGCTGGGGGCGTGAGACCCAGTACTTC

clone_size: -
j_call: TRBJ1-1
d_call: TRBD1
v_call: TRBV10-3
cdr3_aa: CAISKTGARDEAFF
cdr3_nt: TGTGCCATAAGTAAGACAGGGGCAAGGGATGAAGCTTTCTTT